This T cell receptor (beta chain) came from a study of blood T cell repertoires in COVID-19. Germline assignment: CDR1 SEHNR and CDR2 FQNEAQ (reference sequence). With 4 bases clipped from V and 6 bases from J, the junction kept 4 bases outside the gene matches. The CDR3 is 14 amino acids. Profiled with immunoSEQ multiplex PCR; TCRdb holds only in-frame clones, not every one. The sample shows 200,000 to 250,000 clones, 86% of them seen only once. Sequences were obtained from peripheral blood. The TCR comes from a man under 40 who had recovered from COVID-19. The chain carries TRBV7-9 and TRBJ1-5; 9 bases agree with TRBD1. Here the CDR3 reads CASSYTGGSQPQHF. The DNA for the CDR3 is TGTGCCAGCAGCTATACAGGGGGCAGTCAGCCCCAGCATTTT.